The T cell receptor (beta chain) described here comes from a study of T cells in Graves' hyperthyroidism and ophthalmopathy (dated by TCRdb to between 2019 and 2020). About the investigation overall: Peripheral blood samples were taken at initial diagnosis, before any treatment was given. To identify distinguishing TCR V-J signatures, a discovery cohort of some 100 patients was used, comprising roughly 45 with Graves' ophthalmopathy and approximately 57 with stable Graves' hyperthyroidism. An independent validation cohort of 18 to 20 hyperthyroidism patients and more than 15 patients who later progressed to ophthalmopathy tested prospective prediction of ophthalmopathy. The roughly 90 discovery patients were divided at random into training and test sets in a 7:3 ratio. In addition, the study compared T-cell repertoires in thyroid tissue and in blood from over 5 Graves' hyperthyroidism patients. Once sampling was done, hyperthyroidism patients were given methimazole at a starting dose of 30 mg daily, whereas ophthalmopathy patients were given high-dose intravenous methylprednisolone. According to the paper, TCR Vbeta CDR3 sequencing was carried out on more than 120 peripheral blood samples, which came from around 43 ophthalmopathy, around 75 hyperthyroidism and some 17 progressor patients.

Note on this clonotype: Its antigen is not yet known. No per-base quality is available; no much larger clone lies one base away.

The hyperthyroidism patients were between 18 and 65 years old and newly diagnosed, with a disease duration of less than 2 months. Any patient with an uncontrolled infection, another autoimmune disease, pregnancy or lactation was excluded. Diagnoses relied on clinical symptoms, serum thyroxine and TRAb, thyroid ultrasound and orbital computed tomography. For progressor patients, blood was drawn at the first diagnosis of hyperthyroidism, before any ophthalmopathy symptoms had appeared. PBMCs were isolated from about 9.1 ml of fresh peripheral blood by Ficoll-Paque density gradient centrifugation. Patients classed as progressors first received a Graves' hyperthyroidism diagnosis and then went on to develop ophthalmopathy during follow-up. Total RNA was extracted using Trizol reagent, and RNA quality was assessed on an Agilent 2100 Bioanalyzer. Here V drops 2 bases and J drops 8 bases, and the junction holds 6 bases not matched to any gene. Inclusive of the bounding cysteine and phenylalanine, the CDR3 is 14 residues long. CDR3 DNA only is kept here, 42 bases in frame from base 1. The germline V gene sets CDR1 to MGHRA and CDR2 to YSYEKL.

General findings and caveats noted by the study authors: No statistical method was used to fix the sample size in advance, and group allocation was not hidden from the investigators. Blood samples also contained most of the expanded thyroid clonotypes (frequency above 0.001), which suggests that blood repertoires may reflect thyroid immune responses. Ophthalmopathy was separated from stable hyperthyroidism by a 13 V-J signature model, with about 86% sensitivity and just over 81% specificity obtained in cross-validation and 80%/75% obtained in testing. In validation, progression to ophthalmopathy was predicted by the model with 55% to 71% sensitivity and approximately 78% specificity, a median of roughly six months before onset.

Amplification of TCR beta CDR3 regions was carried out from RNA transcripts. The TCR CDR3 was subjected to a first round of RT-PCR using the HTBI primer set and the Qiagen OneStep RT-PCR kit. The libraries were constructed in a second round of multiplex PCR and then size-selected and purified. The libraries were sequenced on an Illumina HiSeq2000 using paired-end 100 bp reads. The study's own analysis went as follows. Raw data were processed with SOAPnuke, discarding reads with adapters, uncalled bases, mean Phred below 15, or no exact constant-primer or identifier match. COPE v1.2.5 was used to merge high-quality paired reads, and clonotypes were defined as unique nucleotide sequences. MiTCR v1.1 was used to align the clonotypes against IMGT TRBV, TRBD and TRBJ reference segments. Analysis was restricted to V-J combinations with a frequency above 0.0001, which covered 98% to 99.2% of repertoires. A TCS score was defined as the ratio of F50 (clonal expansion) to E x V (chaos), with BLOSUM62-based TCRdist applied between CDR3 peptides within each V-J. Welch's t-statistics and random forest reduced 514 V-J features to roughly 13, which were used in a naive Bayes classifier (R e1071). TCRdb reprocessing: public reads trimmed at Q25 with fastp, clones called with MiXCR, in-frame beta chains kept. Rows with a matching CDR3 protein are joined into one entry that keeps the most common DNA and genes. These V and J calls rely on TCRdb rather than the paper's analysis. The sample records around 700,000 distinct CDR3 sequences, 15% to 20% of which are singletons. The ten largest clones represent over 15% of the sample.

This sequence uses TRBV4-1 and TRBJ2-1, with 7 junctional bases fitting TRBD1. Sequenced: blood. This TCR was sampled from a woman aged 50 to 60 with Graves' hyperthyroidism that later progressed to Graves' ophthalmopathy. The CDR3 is CASSQTTGDHEQFF. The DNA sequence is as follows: TGCGCCAGCAGCCAAACCACAGGGGACCATGAGCAGTTCTTC.